This TCR beta chain is drawn from a study of shared clonotypes between healthy human individuals. The protocol was immunoSEQ multiplex PCR, while the TCRdb copy is restricted to in-frame clones and leaves out a portion. In the table there are around 1.9 million clones, just over 90% of which are singletons. The CDR3 length is 14 residues. Germline CDR1 is MNHNS and CDR2 is SASEGT. Trimming at V came to 8 bases and at J to 8 bases, leaving 8 bases not matched to a gene. CD45RO-negative CD8 cells positively selected for CCR7 made up the naive population, which excluded terminally differentiated effector memory CD45RA+ cells.

This clonotype originated in a man between 18 and 35 years old in good health. Some clones in this sample may be carry-over from other donors' samples. V is TRBV6-1 and J is TRBJ2-1; 11 nucleotides line up with TRBD2. Sequences were obtained from naive CD8+ T cells from PBMCs. The CDR3, as DNA: TGTGCCAGCTTGGGACTAGCGGTTTTCTATGAGCAGTTCTTC. Its translation: CASLGLAVFYEQFF.